The subject of this entry is one T cell receptor (beta chain). Its target is not known. This sample is part of a study of untreated major depressive disorder. Overall study results and limits: Depressed patients' CD4+ T cells carried increased TRBV05-01 (Vbeta 5.1) usage versus control CD4+ T cells.

Trimming removed 3 bases at V and 5 bases at J, with 24 bases between. Germline V gene lookup returns CDR1 SGDLS and CDR2 YYNGEE. The CDR3 consists of 17 residues. Sequencing used immunoSEQ multiplex PCR; TCRdb keeps in-frame clones, though not all of them. The sample contains tens of thousands of clones, approximately 92% of which appear only once. This chain links TRBV9 with TRBJ2-7, with D uncertain. This receptor was obtained from a man aged 25-45 years in good health. Material for sequencing was CD4+ T cells from PBMCs. CDR3 region: CASSGNPLDQSAHEQYF. The CDR3 nucleotides read TGTGCCAGCAGCGGCAACCCTCTCGACCAGAGCGCCCACGAGCAGTACTTC.